This TCR beta chain was sequenced in a study of HIV-infected patients and healthy controls. In this sample, this clonotype turned up many times. Follow-up blood was drawn about 14 weeks, roughly three months, after antiretroviral therapy began. Whole blood was used without fractionation, so all unsorted peripheral T cells were included. cDNA was made from about 480 ng RNA using alpha and beta constant primers. Each of the alpha and beta chains got its own library through chain-specific third strand synthesis with indices. TCRdb reprocessed the 5' RACE reads with MiXCR, giving one entry per CDR3 protein. Here the sample spans 8,400 or so distinct CDR3 sequences, about 8.4% being singletons. The V and J ends lost 1 base and 2 bases respectively, with 12 bases between them. CDR1 is LGHDT and CDR2 is YNNKEL in the germline V gene (reference sequence). The CDR3 length is 16 residues.

The chain uses TRBV3-1 and TRBJ2-1; D not resolved. The source was blood, collected during antiretroviral therapy. This clonotype was obtained from an adult with HIV infection. The DNA of the CDR3 is TGTGCCAGCAGCCAAGTAATCTCCCCAGCCTACAATGAGCAGTTCTTC. This encodes CASSQVISPAYNEQFF.